The 23 T cell receptor beta chains presented below share a single source sample, sequenced in a study of metastatic and nonmetastatic thyroid tumors (dated by TCRdb to 2018 to 2020). No treatment had been received by any patient before thyroid surgery. The library was prepared using PCR. Sequencer: Illumina HiSeq 4000. TCRdb cleaned the public reads at Q25 with fastp, built clones with MiXCR and kept in-frame beta chains. This sample gives about 69,000 clones in total; about 14% of them show up just once. Over 6% of the sample comes from the top ten. Sequenced: blood. The source is a male donor with papillary thyroid cancer or a benign thyroid nodule (not recorded which). Some clones in this sample may be carry-over from other donors' samples.

The chain carries TRBV5-6 and TRBJ2-7, with D perhaps matching TRBD1 or TRBD2 (5 bases each). Trimming cost V 5 bases and J 3 bases, with 15 bases left between them. The CDR3 covers 14 residues. The germline gives CDR1 SGHDT, CDR2 YYEEEE. The chain's CDR3 is CASRRDPRDYEQYF. CDR3 sequence (DNA): TGTGCCAGCAGACGGGACCCGAGAGACTACGAGCAGTACTTC. The full variable domain, completed using reference TRBV5-6 and TRBJ2-7, is DAGVTQSPTHLIKTRGQQVTLRCSPKSGHDTVSWYQQALGQGPQFIFQYYEEEERQRGNFPDRFSGHQFPNYSSELNVNALLLGDSALYLCASRRDPRDYEQYFGPGTRLTVT.

V usage is TRBV5-1 and J usage is TRBJ2-6, with no clear D. The CDR3 totals 16 residues. Looked up from germline, CDR1 is SGHRS and CDR2 is YFSETQ. V dropped 1 base and J dropped 6 bases, with 14 bases sitting between them. Here the CDR3 reads CASSLISQAVANVLTF. The CDR3 DNA follows: TGCGCCAGCAGCTTGATATCCCAGGCTGTGGCCAACGTCCTGACTTTC.

The sample holds many counts of this clone. The rearrangement links TRBV19 to TRBJ2-1; 7 bases agree with TRBD2. The J segment lost 6 bases and the V segment lost 5 bases, leaving 7 bases of the junction unmatched. The germline CDR1 and CDR2 sequences are LNHDA and SQIVND (reference sequence). CDR3 length: 14 residues. The CDR3 sequence: CASSRTSASNEQFF. In DNA, the CDR3 is TGTGCCAGTAGTCGCACTAGCGCGTCCAATGAGCAGTTCTTC.

This clone was detected many times. This chain connects TRBV5-6 to TRBJ2-5; D not resolved. This CDR3 comprises 13 residues. Trimming removed 7 bases from V and 2 bases from J, with 12 bases in between. Germline CDR1 SGHDT, CDR2 YYEEEE. CDR3 in DNA: TGTGCCAGCGCCTTCGGATATCAAGAGACCCAGTACTTC. Its protein product is CASAFGYQETQYF.

The table lists this clone with a few counts. The chain links TRBV6-1 to TRBJ1-2; D is undetermined. The germline CDR1 and CDR2 sequences are MNHNS and SASEGT. Trimming shortened V by 8 bases and J by 3 bases, and 19 bases separated the two germline ends. This CDR3 contains 15 residues. CDR3 bases: TGTGCCAGCGGCTCCGGTGGGAATCTCGACTATGGCTACACCTTC. It codes for CASGSGGNLDYGYTF.

The chain is built from TRBV5-1 and TRBJ2-7; TRBD2 might be the D (6 bases). This CDR3 spans 13 amino acids. Germline CDR1 reads SGHRS; CDR2 reads YFSETQ. Trimming cost V 7 bases and J 0 bases, with 11 bases left between them. The CDR3 spells CASAGLSSYEQYF. The CDR3 region has the DNA TGCGCCAGCGCGGGACTGAGCTCCTACGAGCAGTACTTC. Variable domain in full (rest from reference TRBV5-1 and TRBJ2-7): KAGVTQTPRYLIKTRGQQVTLSCSPISGHRSVSWYQQTPGQGLQFLFEYFSETQRNKGNFPGRFSGRQFSNSRSEMNVSTLELGDSALYLCASAGLSSYEQYFGPGTRLTVT.

This clone has at least ten counts. The chain recombines TRBV28 with TRBJ1-5, with 7 bases lining up with TRBD1. This CDR3 is built from 12 residues. Germline loops: CDR1 MDHEN, CDR2 SYDVKM. V shed 8 bases, J shed 10 bases, and the junction held 8 bases outside the gene matches. CDR3 sequence (DNA): TGTGCCAGCCGACAGGGCGGCGGCCCCCAGCATTTT. This codes for CASRQGGGPQHF. Based on the CDR3 plus reference TRBV28 and TRBJ1-5, the full variable domain is DVKVTQSSRYLVKRTGEKVFLECVQDMDHENMFWYRQDPGLGLRLIYFSYDVKMKEKGDIPEGYSVSREKKERFSLILESASTNQTSMYLCASRQGGGPQHFGDGTRLSIL.

This clone was counted many times. The CDR3: CASKGAGELFF. CDR3 bases: TGCGCCAGCAAAGGCGCCGGGGAGCTGTTTTTT. The rearrangement uses TRBV4-3 and TRBJ2-2; D gene unclear. This CDR3 comprises 11 residues. V was clipped by 7 bases and J by 6 bases, with 6 bases between them. CDR1 is LGHNA, CDR2 YSLEER, per germline.

The table lists this clone with many counts. The chain recombines TRBV19 with TRBJ2-2; a weak D match, TRBD2 (6 bases). Germline CDR1 reads LNHDA; CDR2 reads SQIVND (reference sequence). There are 13 residues in the CDR3. With 5 bases removed from V and 4 bases from J, the gap between germline ends came to 8 bases. CDR3 in amino acids: CASSSGGTGELFF. The CDR3 nucleotides are TGTGCCAGTAGTTCCGGGGGCACCGGGGAGCTGTTTTTT. The whole variable domain, remainder taken from reference TRBV19 and TRBJ2-2, is DGGITQSPKYLFRKEGQNVTLSCEQNLNHDAMYWYRQDPGQGLRLIYYSQIVNDFQKGDIAEGYSVSREKKESFPLTVTSAQKNPTAFYLCASSSGGTGELFFGEGSRLTVL.

This clone has ten or more counts. The chain joins TRBV7-9 to TRBJ2-1, with D maybe TRBD2 (6 bases). Germline CDR1 is SEHNR and CDR2 is FQNEAQ (reference sequence). CDR3 size: 16 residues. Trimming took off 4 bases at V and 6 bases at J, with 19 bases between the two ends. The CDR3 here is CASSSVGGGGTNEQFF. The CDR3 DNA sequence: TGTGCCAGCAGCTCCGTGGGGGGAGGAGGTACCAATGAGCAGTTCTTC.

This clone showed up many times. The CDR3, as DNA: TGCGCCAGCAGCCAAGGGGCGAGGGGCCCCCCTGGGGCCAACGTCCTGACTTTC. This gives the protein CASSQGARGPPGANVLTF. This sequence joins TRBV4-1 and TRBJ2-6, with D perhaps TRBD1 or TRBD2 (5 bases each). Germline V lookup: CDR1 MGHRA, CDR2 YSYEKL. Trimming left V 1 base short and J 2 bases short, with 15 bases between. The CDR3 is made up of 18 amino acids.

This clone showed up many times. V and J are TRBV14 and TRBJ2-3, with 7 bases identical to TRBD2. CDR3 length equals 14 residues. Trimming cost V 4 bases and J 4 bases; bases outside gene matches: 5. Germline V gene lookup returns CDR1 SGHDN and CDR2 FVKESK. Here the CDR3 DNA reads TGTGCCAGCAGCCGGGCGGGAGTGGCAGATACGCAGTATTTT. Translation: CASSRAGVADTQYF.

The table lists this clone with many counts. One end of the junction fails to match germline, which may point to a read error. The V gene is TRBV7-7, the J gene TRBJ2-3, with 14 bases aligning to TRBD2. The CDR3 sequence is 16 residues long. Germline V gene sequence: CDR1 SSHAT, CDR2 FNYEAQ (reference sequence). CDR3 amino acids: CASSLGTSGSADTQYF. As DNA, the CDR3 is TGTGCTAGCAGCTTGGGGACTAGCGGGAGTGCAGATACGCAGTATTTT.

This clone was seen only a few times. It may be a read error: a sequence one base away is much more abundant. The V call is TRBV29-1, the J call TRBJ2-1; tentative D call: TRBD2 (5 bases). Germline loops: CDR1 SQVTM, CDR2 ANQGSEA. CDR3 length: 11 amino acids. Between the trimmed V and J ends, which lost 5 bases and 8 bases, there was a span of 10 bases. CDR3 sequence (DNA): TGCAGCGTTAATCCGGGGTATGAGCAGTTCTTC. This codes for CSVNPGYEQFF.

This clone was counted many times. The chain couples TRBV7-9 to TRBJ1-5; a weak D match, TRBD1 (5 bases). Trimming left V 5 bases short and J 5 bases short, with 13 bases between. The CDR3 consists of 14 residues. In germline, CDR1 is SEHNR, CDR2 FQNEAQ (reference sequence). CDR3 sequence reads: CASSHVGGDQPQHF. CDR3 coding DNA: TGTGCCAGCAGCCATGTGGGGGGGGATCAGCCCCAGCATTTT. The entire variable domain, with the rest obtained from reference TRBV7-9 and TRBJ1-5, is as follows: DTGVSQNPRHKITKRGQNVTFRCDPISEHNRLYWYRQTLGQGPEFLTYFQNEAQLEKSRLLSDRFSAERPKGSFSTLEIQRTEQGDSAMYLCASSHVGGDQPQHFGDGTRLSIL.

The chain combines TRBV11-2 with TRBJ2-2; D ambiguous. The CDR3 is made up of 13 amino acids. Trimming shortened V by 1 base and J by 5 bases, and 5 bases separated the two germline ends. Germline V gene sequence: CDR1 SGHAT, CDR2 FQNNGV. The CDR3 here is CASSLVRTGELFF. The CDR3, as DNA: TGTGCCAGCAGCTTAGTTCGGACCGGGGAGCTGTTTTTT. Full variable domain (rest looked up from reference TRBV11-2 and TRBJ2-2): EAGVAQSPRYKIIEKRQSVAFWCNPISGHATLYWYQQILGQGPKLLIQFQNNGVVDDSQLPKDRFSAERLKGVDSTLKIQPAKLEDSAVYLCASSLVRTGELFFGEGSRLTVL.

A remark on this clone: One end of the junction varies from germline; a read error may be responsible. Other DNA variants within this sample encode the same CDR3. This chain connects TRBV11-3 to TRBJ1-1; a weak D match, TRBD1 (5 bases). Germline assignment: CDR1 SGHNT and CDR2 YENEEA. The CDR3 has 15 residues. CDR3 sequence (DNA): TGTGCCAGCAGCTTAGGTGTGGGTGTGGACACTGAGGCTTTCTTT. It specifies CASSLGVGVDTEAFF.

The chain couples TRBV28 to TRBJ2-3, with TRBD2 matching 11 bases. The CDR3 sequence is 19 residues long. V dropped 7 bases and J dropped 4; count of bases not matched to a gene: 19. CDR1 MDHEN and CDR2 SYDVKM come from the germline V gene. CDR3 sequence (DNA): TGTGCCAGCATTCAAGCAGCTAGCGGGAGGACGTTGGACGCAGATACGCAGTATTTT. This translates into CASIQAASGRTLDADTQYF. Combining the CDR3 with reference TRBV28 and TRBJ2-3 gives the whole variable domain DVKVTQSSRYLVKRTGEKVFLECVQDMDHENMFWYRQDPGLGLRLIYFSYDVKMKEKGDIPEGYSVSREKKERFSLILESASTNQTSMYLCASIQAASGRTLDADTQYFGPGTRLTVL.

In its sample, this clone was seen many times. The chain carries TRBV5-1 and TRBJ2-3; 10 nucleotides match TRBD2. V was clipped by 4 bases and J by 0 bases; unmatched bases: 5. Germline assignment: CDR1 SGHRS and CDR2 YFSETQ. CDR3 length: 16 residues. CDR3 amino acids: CASSTGLAASTDTQYF. The CDR3 bases are TGCGCCAGCAGCACCGGACTAGCGGCTAGCACAGATACGCAGTATTTT.

CDR3 sequence: CASSYTYSLLAGVNTGELFF. The CDR3, as DNA: TGTGCCAGCAGTTACACCTACTCCCTACTAGCGGGAGTTAACACCGGGGAGCTGTTTTTT. The V call is TRBV6-2 or TRBV6-3, the J call TRBJ2-2; TRBD2 matches 11 bases. Germline lookup yields CDR1 MNHEY and CDR2 SVGEGT. This CDR3 region has 20 residues. V lost 2 bases, J lost 2 bases, and 13 bases stayed unmatched.

This clone appeared many times. The sample carries other DNA sequences with the same CDR3. The chain recombines TRBV5-4 with TRBJ2-7; a weak D match, TRBD1 (6 bases). Looked up from germline, CDR1 is SGHNT and CDR2 is YYREEE (reference sequence). Trimming took off 0 bases at V and 1 base at J, with 11 bases between the two ends. The CDR3 consists of 15 residues. The CDR3 region has the DNA TGTGCCAGCAGCTTGGTAGCAGGGGCGTCCTACGAGCAGTACTTC. Amino acid sequence: CASSLVAGASYEQYF.

A note on this clone: Other nucleotide sequences in the sample specify the same CDR3. CDR3 nucleotides: TGCAGTGCTAGAGATCGGAGCTACGAGCAGTACTTC. The encoded protein is CSARDRSYEQYF. The rearrangement joins TRBV20-1 to TRBJ2-7; D uncertain. There are 12 residues in the CDR3. Per germline, CDR1 DFQATT and CDR2 SNEGSKA (reference sequence). Trimming shortened V by 0 bases and J by 3 bases, and 6 bases separated the two germline ends.

This clone was seen ten or more times. The rearrangement uses TRBV7-2 and TRBJ2-5; 8 nucleotides line up with TRBD2. V was pared by 3 bases and J by 4 bases, with 10 bases of the junction left unmatched. The CDR3 is 16 amino acids. Germline CDR1 is SGHTA and CDR2 is FQGNSA. This chain's CDR3 is CASSFGAGGEPETQYF. In DNA, the CDR3 is TGTGCCAGCAGCTTTGGGGCGGGGGGAGAGCCAGAGACCCAGTACTTC.